Following are 17 T cell receptor beta chains from one sample sequenced in a study of radiation and T cells in renal cell carcinoma. Described time point: baseline pretreatment blood. The treatment here: 15 Gy SBRT to primary tumor, nephrectomy 4 weeks later. Profiled with immunoSEQ multiplex PCR; TCRdb holds only in-frame clones, not every one. The table records roughly 130,000 clones, roughly 90% of them present only once. The sample was blood, taken from a patient whose treatment included radiotherapy and nephrectomy. These receptors came from a woman aged 45-60 years with renal cell carcinoma.

The chain employs TRBV9 and TRBJ1-2; D unresolved. In germline, CDR1 is SGDLS, CDR2 YYNGEE. V lost 4 bases and J 7 bases, leaving 11 bases between the germline ends. The CDR3 has 12 amino acids. The DNA of the CDR3 is TGTGCCAGCAGCTTCGGTGGGGTTGGCTACACCTTC. It yields the protein CASSFGGVGYTF.

V is TRBV19 and J is TRBJ2-3; maybe TRBD1 (7 bases). The CDR3 spans 14 residues. The V end was cut by 6 bases, the J end by 0 bases, with 10 bases between. Germline V gives CDR1 LNHDA, CDR2 SQIVND (reference sequence). The CDR3 is CASREGASTDTQYF. In DNA form, the CDR3 reads TGTGCCAGTAGGGAGGGGGCCAGCACAGATACGCAGTATTTT.

This chain connects TRBV10-2 to TRBJ2-7; 8 bases agree with TRBD2. Germline CDR1 reads WSHSY; CDR2 reads SAAADI. The CDR3 is made up of 15 amino acids. The trim removed 0 bases at V and 5 bases at J, leaving 6 bases unmatched. This CDR3 reads CASSESSGGGNEQYF. CDR3 DNA: TGCGCCAGCAGTGAGTCGAGCGGGGGTGGTAACGAGCAGTACTTC.

J is TRBJ1-5 and V is TRBV7-2; D is uncertain. Germline-derived CDR1 and CDR2 are SGHTA and FQGNSA. V was trimmed by 0 bases and J by 6 bases, leaving 6 bases between them. CDR3 length equals 13 residues. The DNA of the CDR3 is TGTGCCAGCAGCTTAGCTTGGGGTCAGCCCCAGCATTTT. Translated, it gives CASSLAWGQPQHF.

This clone was seen at least ten times. The V call is TRBV7-6, the J call TRBJ1-5, with 10 bases aligning to TRBD1. This CDR3 region has 16 residues. V was pared by 1 base and J by 7 bases, with 7 bases of the junction left unmatched. Germline CDR1 reads SGHVS; CDR2 reads FNYEAQ. CDR3 residues: CASSLGGTGVEQPQHF. As DNA, the CDR3 is TGTGCCAGCAGCTTAGGAGGGACAGGGGTTGAACAGCCCCAGCATTTT.

The chain recombines TRBV9 with TRBJ2-7; TRBD2 matches 10 bases. This CDR3 has 15 residues. CDR1 is SGDLS, CDR2 YYNGEE, per germline. The V and J ends lost 4 bases and 0 bases, in that order; junction bases with no gene match: 4. The CDR3 bases are TGTGCCAGCAGCAGTAGCGGGGGGAGCTCCTACGAGCAGTACTTC. Translation gives CASSSSGGSSYEQYF.

The chain couples TRBV15 to TRBJ2-2; 8 bases are shared with TRBD1. Germline CDR1 and CDR2: LNHNV and YYDKDF (reference sequence). The CDR3 is made up of 15 amino acids. The V segment lost 3 bases and the J segment 4 bases; nucleotides outside the gene matches: 4. The CDR3, as DNA: TGTGCCACCAGCAGGGACAGGGTTTTCACCGGGGAGCTGTTTTTT. The encoded protein is CATSRDRVFTGELFF.

The chain combines TRBV19 with TRBJ2-7; D gene unclear. Germline loops: CDR1 LNHDA, CDR2 SQIVND (reference sequence). The ends were cut back, 6 bases at V and 0 bases at J, with 6 bases in the middle. CDR3 size: 12 residues. Written as DNA, the CDR3 is TGTGCCAGTAGCCCCGACTCCTACGAGCAGTACTTC. Translated, it gives CASSPDSYEQYF.

The chain joins TRBV21-1 to TRBJ1-6. TRBV21-1 is designated a pseudogene. The CDR3 covers 15 residues. The CDR3 sequence is CASSKAGGNNSPLHF. Written as DNA, the CDR3 is TGTGCCAGCAGCAAAGCTGGCGGGAATAATTCACCCCTCCACTTT.

In this sample, this clone turned up once. The chain recombines TRBV10-3 with TRBJ1-4; D is possibly TRBD1 (6 bases). V was clipped by 4 bases and J by 5 bases, with 11 bases between them. This CDR3 contains 14 residues. Germline V lookup: CDR1 ENHRY, CDR2 SYGVKD. Written as DNA, the CDR3 is TGTGCCATCAGTGCGCAAGGGGGGAATGAAAAACTGTTTTTT. Translation gives CAISAQGGNEKLFF.

This sequence joins TRBV11-2 and TRBJ2-2, with D perhaps being TRBD1 or TRBD2 (6 bases each). Between the trimmed V and J ends, which lost 0 bases and 3 bases, there was a span of 11 bases. Per germline, CDR1 SGHAT and CDR2 FQNNGV. The CDR3 loop spans 16 amino acids. CDR3 bases: TGTGCCAGCAGCTTAGATTTTCGGGGGCACACCGGGGAGCTGTTTTTT. Translated, it gives CASSLDFRGHTGELFF. The full variable domain, rest sourced from reference TRBV11-2 and TRBJ2-2, is EAGVAQSPRYKIIEKRQSVAFWCNPISGHATLYWYQQILGQGPKLLIQFQNNGVVDDSQLPKDRFSAERLKGVDSTLKIQPAKLEDSAVYLCASSLDFRGHTGELFFGEGSRLTVL.

This clone was counted between two and nine times. V usage is TRBV2 and J usage is TRBJ1-5, with D uncertain. CDR1 SNHLY and CDR2 FYNNEI come from the germline V gene. CDR3 size: 13 residues. Deletions cut 7 bases from V and 6 bases from J, with 13 bases between. CDR3 DNA sequence: TGTGCCAGCATATGGGGAGTGGGTCAGCCCCAGCATTTT. This encodes CASIWGVGQPQHF.

This clone was counted a few times. The chain employs TRBV7-8 and TRBJ2-2; D ambiguous. V lost 1 base to trimming and J lost 5 bases, with 5 bases between them. The CDR3 runs to 13 residues. Looked up from germline, CDR1 is SGHVS and CDR2 is FQNEAQ. The CDR3 sequence is CASSLEFTGELFF. Here the CDR3 DNA reads TGTGCCAGCAGCTTAGAATTTACCGGGGAGCTGTTTTTT.

This clone has just one count. The chain employs TRBV29-1 and TRBJ2-3; TRBD1 matches 8 bases. CDR3 size: 11 residues. After removal of 7 bases from V and 12 bases from J, the junction contained 9 bases not matched to a gene. Germline V CDR1 and CDR2: SQVTM, ANQGSEA. CDR3 sequence reads: CSAYSGTGQYF. The CDR3, as DNA: TGCAGCGCATATTCCGGGACAGGACAGTATTTT.

V gene TRBV7-9 combines with J gene TRBJ1-1; TRBD1 matches 7 bases. CDR3 size: 13 residues. Losses at the gene ends were 7 bases for V and 7 bases for J; bases not matched to a gene: 9. Germline-derived CDR1 and CDR2 are SEHNR and FQNEAQ (reference sequence). The CDR3 DNA is TGTGCCAGCACCCCGGGACAGAGCTTTGAAGCTTTCTTT. Translation: CASTPGQSFEAFF. The variable domain in full, completed from reference TRBV7-9 and TRBJ1-1, reads DTGVSQNPRHKITKRGQNVTFRCDPISEHNRLYWYRQTLGQGPEFLTYFQNEAQLEKSRLLSDRFSAERPKGSFSTLEIQRTEQGDSAMYLCASTPGQSFEAFFGQGTRLTVV.

V and J are TRBV18 and TRBJ2-1, with TRBD2 identical over 8 bases. The J segment lost 10 bases and the V segment lost 3 bases, leaving 5 bases of the junction unmatched. The CDR3 is 13 amino acids. Germline V gene lookup returns CDR1 KGHSH and CDR2 LQKENI. The CDR3 sequence: CASSPREGGEQFF. CDR3 bases: TGTGCCAGCTCACCCCGGGAGGGGGGAGAGCAGTTCTTC.

V usage is TRBV7-2 and J usage is TRBJ2-7; D is ambiguous. V lost 6 bases to trimming and J lost 4 bases, with 10 bases between them. From germline, CDR1 is SGHTA and CDR2 FQGNSA. The CDR3 is 12 residues long. CDR3 residues: CASSYQLYEQYF. CDR3 bases: TGTGCCAGCAGTTACCAACTGTACGAGCAGTACTTC.